This is a list of T cell receptor beta chains from one sample in a study of blood T cell repertoires in COVID-19. Clones were read by immunoSEQ multiplex PCR, and TCRdb kept only the in-frame ones, dropping some. The sample contains about 280,000 clones, around 88% of which appear only once. Sequences were obtained from PBMCs or T cells enriched from blood (not recorded which). The source of these receptors is a woman aged 35 to 49 who had recovered from COVID-19. Both conserved end residues are part of each CDR3. The D gene is left open where the match is weak. Expanded clones get a size class; other rows say once, few or many, or leave the size out.

J gene	clone size	V gene	D gene	CDR3 protein	CDR3 DNA
TRBJ2-3	-	TRBV7-8	TRBD2	CASSLWTSGGKEDTQYF	TGTGCCAGCAGCCTATGGACTAGCGGGGGTAAAGAAGATACGCAGTATTTT
TRBJ2-3	-	TRBV2	-	CASGFRGGTDTQYF	TGTGCCAGTGGGTTCCGGGGTGGCACAGATACGCAGTATTTT
TRBJ2-3	-	TRBV3-1/TRBV3-2	-	CASSQGGAGPTDTQYF	TGTGCCAGCAGCCAAGGGGGCGCGGGACCCACAGATACGCAGTATTTT
TRBJ2-7	-	TRBV28	TRBD2	CASIPGRGRYLAGDEQYF	TGTGCCAGCATTCCAGGAAGGGGCAGATACCTAGCGGGAGACGAGCAGTACTTC
TRBJ2-3	once	TRBV7-3	TRBD2	CASSLTSTSGGTDTQYF	TGTGCCAGCAGCTTAACAAGTACTAGCGGGGGCACAGATACGCAGTATTTT
TRBJ2-4	-	TRBV13	-	CASSSARGYF	TGTGCCAGCAGCTCCGCAAGGGGGTACTTC
TRBJ2-4	-	TRBV4-3	TRBD2	CASSHGTSGGRNIQYF	TGCGCCAGCAGCCACGGGACTAGCGGGGGACGAAACATTCAGTACTTC
TRBJ2-3	few	TRBV30	-	CAWSVGGVDTQYF	TGTGCCTGGAGTGTCGGGGGAGTCGATACGCAGTATTTT
TRBJ2-1	-	TRBV10-3	TRBD2	CAFGTSSYNEQFF	TGTGCCTTCGGGACTAGCTCCTACAATGAGCAGTTCTTC
TRBJ1-1	-	TRBV4-3	-	CASSQGTPRRSEAFF	TGCGCCAGCAGCCAAGGTACCCCGAGAAGATCTGAAGCTTTCTTT
TRBJ2-7	-	TRBV4-2	-	CASSQDLGGGPYEQYF	TGTGCCAGCAGCCAAGACCTAGGTGGGGGCCCCTACGAGCAGTACTTC
TRBJ2-7	-	TRBV2	-	CASSEALAAYEQYF	TGTGCCAGCAGTGAAGCGCTAGCCGCCTACGAGCAGTACTTC
TRBJ2-2	-	TRBV5-1	TRBD1	CASRSDRGTGELFF	TGCGCCAGCAGATCGGACAGGGGTACCGGGGAGCTGTTTTTT
TRBJ2-2	-	TRBV6-5	-	CASATDRGNTGELFF	TGTGCCAGCGCCACGGACCGGGGTAACACCGGGGAGCTGTTTTTT
TRBJ2-5	-	TRBV6-2/TRBV6-3	-	CASSRPPQTYQETQYF	TGTGCCAGCAGTAGACCCCCACAGACGTACCAAGAGACCCAGTACTTC
TRBJ2-2	-	TRBV29-1	TRBD1	CSFRDSHTGELFF	TGCAGCTTCCGGGACAGCCACACCGGGGAGCTGTTTTTT
TRBJ2-5	-	TRBV6-5	TRBD2	CASSRVAGPQYF	TGTGCCAGCAGCCGCGTAGCGGGTCCCCAGTACTTC
TRBJ1-1	-	TRBV4-3	-	CASSQSGTLVDTEAFF	TGCGCCAGCAGCCAATCCGGGACACTCGTGGACACTGAAGCTTTCTTT
TRBJ1-2	-	TRBV6-2/TRBV6-3	-	CASSNQERDGYTF	TGTGCCAGCAGTAACCAAGAGAGGGATGGCTACACCTTC
TRBJ1-2	once	TRBV5-1	TRBD1	CASSAGGFYTF	TGCGCCAGCTCTGCAGGGGGTTTCTACACCTTC
TRBJ2-1	-	TRBV12-1	-	CASSWGDRASYNEQFF	TGTGCCAGCAGCTGGGGGGACAGGGCCTCCTACAATGAGCAGTTCTTC
TRBJ2-2	-	TRBV27	-	CACRSRPTGELFF	TGTGCCTGCCGGAGCCGGCCCACCGGGGAGCTGTTTTTT
TRBJ1-5	-	TRBV28	-	CASSLTLGRLTRNQPQHF	TGTGCCAGCAGTTTAACCCTGGGCAGGCTTACGCGCAATCAGCCCCAGCATTTT
TRBJ1-5	-	TRBV6-4	-	CASRVPVQQGPQHF	TGTGCCAGCAGAGTGCCCGTACAGCAGGGGCCCCAGCATTTT
TRBJ2-1	-	TRBV5-4	TRBD2	CASSPRLSAGDSNNEQFF	TGTGCCAGCAGCCCCCGGCTAAGCGCGGGAGATTCTAACAATGAGCAGTTCTTC
TRBJ2-7	-	TRBV19	-	CASSLGWDEQYF	TGTGCCAGTAGCCTAGGTTGGGACGAGCAGTACTTC
TRBJ1-1	-	TRBV28	TRBD1	CASSFSLDRGGTTEAFF	TGTGCCAGCAGTTTTTCCCTAGACAGGGGTGGAACCACTGAAGCTTTCTTT
TRBJ1-5	-	TRBV6-1	-	CASSEAGWGGNQPQHF	TGTGCCAGCAGTGAAGCGGGGTGGGGGGGCAATCAGCCCCAGCATTTT
TRBJ1-1	-	TRBV6-5	-	CASSRSGSRRVAFF	TGTGCCAGCTCCCGTTCGGGGTCCAGGAGAGTAGCTTTCTTT
TRBJ1-4	-	TRBV4-2	-	CASSQGHRVTNEKLFF	TGTGCCAGCAGCCAAGGCCACAGGGTCACTAATGAAAAACTGTTTTTT
TRBJ2-5	-	TRBV9	-	CASSGGLAQETQYF	TGTGCCAGCAGCGGGGGCCTTGCCCAAGAGACCCAGTACTTC
TRBJ2-6	-	TRBV19	TRBD1	CASSSRDRPRYSGANVLTF	TGTGCCAGTAGTAGTCGGGACAGGCCGCGATACTCTGGGGCCAACGTCCTGACTTTC
TRBJ2-7	-	TRBV6-2/TRBV6-3	TRBD1	CASSSPRGLPYEQYF	TGTGCCAGCAGTTCCCCCAGGGGGCTTCCGTACGAGCAGTACTTC
TRBJ2-3	-	TRBV11-3	-	CASSLESVTKGGVVTDTQYF	TGTGCCAGCAGCTTAGAGAGCGTGACGAAAGGGGGGGTTGTGACAGATACGCAGTATTTT
TRBJ2-1	-	TRBV28	TRBD2	CASSPTGTSNEQFF	TGTGCCAGCAGTCCGACCGGGACTAGCAATGAGCAGTTCTTC
TRBJ1-4	-	TRBV14	-	CASSQERATGEKLFF	TGTGCCAGCAGCCAAGAGCGGGCGACGGGTGAAAAACTGTTTTTT
TRBJ2-3	once	TRBV2	-	CASSDGRGTDTQYF	TGTGCCAGCAGTGACGGGCGGGGAACAGATACGCAGTATTTT
TRBJ2-2	-	TRBV24-1	-	CATSDLRQGEYTGELFF	TGTGCCACCAGTGATTTGCGCCAGGGTGAATATACCGGGGAGCTGTTTTTT
TRBJ2-1	-	TRBV7-6	TRBD2	CASSLTGLVFNEQFF	TGTGCCAGCAGCTTAACCGGACTAGTGTTCAATGAGCAGTTCTTC
TRBJ1-1	-	TRBV27	-	CASTPTGNTEAFF	TGTGCCAGCACCCCAACAGGGAACACTGAAGCTTTCTTT
TRBJ2-1	-	TRBV15	-	CATSQEAGTYNEQFF	TGTGCCACCAGCCAGGAGGCGGGGACCTACAATGAGCAGTTCTTC
TRBJ1-5	-	TRBV28	TRBD1	CASSFDRGVDQPQHF	TGTGCCAGCAGCTTTGACAGGGGAGTGGATCAGCCCCAGCATTTT
TRBJ1-1	-	TRBV6-4	-	CASRLDWGTTEAFF	TGTGCCAGCAGACTGGACTGGGGAACGACTGAAGCTTTCTTT
TRBJ2-3	-	TRBV6-1	-	CASSEYYRGTDTQYF	TGTGCCAGCAGTGAATATTACAGGGGCACAGATACGCAGTATTTT
TRBJ2-7	many	TRBV11-3	-	CASSLRSGDGYEQYF	TGTGCCAGCAGCTTACGATCAGGGGACGGCTACGAGCAGTACTTC
TRBJ1-6	few	TRBV3-1/TRBV3-2	-	CASSQLNRASPLHF	TGTGCCAGCAGCCAATTAAACAGGGCTTCACCCCTCCACTTT
TRBJ1-2	-	TRBV7-2	TRBD1	CASSPQDRVAGYGYTF	TGTGCCAGCAGCCCTCAGGACAGGGTAGCTGGCTATGGCTACACCTTC
TRBJ1-5	-	TRBV2	TRBD1	CASRSGQLNQPQHF	TGTGCCAGCAGGTCGGGACAGCTCAATCAGCCCCAGCATTTT
TRBJ1-5	-	TRBV18	-	CASSPASDSNQPQHF	TGTGCCAGCTCACCCGCGTCTGATAGCAATCAGCCCCAGCATTTT
TRBJ2-7	-	TRBV27	TRBD2	CASSFASGRGSYEQYF	TGTGCCAGCAGTTTTGCTAGCGGGAGAGGGTCCTACGAGCAGTACTTC
TRBJ2-7	-	TRBV28	TRBD2	CASSSLGTSGRRGQYF	TGTGCCAGCAGCTCCCTCGGGACTAGCGGGAGGAGGGGGCAGTACTTC
TRBJ2-7	once	TRBV12-1	-	CASSPADGGLAGDHYEQYF	TGTGCCAGCAGCCCCGCCGATGGGGGGCTAGCGGGAGATCATTACGAGCAGTACTTC
TRBJ1-5	-	TRBV6-5	TRBD1	CASSRTGGERPQHF	TGTGCCAGCAGTCGGACAGGGGGCGAGAGGCCCCAGCATTTT